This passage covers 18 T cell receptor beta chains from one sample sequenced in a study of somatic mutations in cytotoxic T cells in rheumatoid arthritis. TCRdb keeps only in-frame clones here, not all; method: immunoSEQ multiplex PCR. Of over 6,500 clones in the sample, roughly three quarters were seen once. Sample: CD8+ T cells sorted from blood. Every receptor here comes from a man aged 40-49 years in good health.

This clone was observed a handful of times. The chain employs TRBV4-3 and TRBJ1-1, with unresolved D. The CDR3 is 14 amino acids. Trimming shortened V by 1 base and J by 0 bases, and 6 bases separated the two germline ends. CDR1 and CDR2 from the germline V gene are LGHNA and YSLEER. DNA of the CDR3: TGCGCCAGCAGCCAAGTTTCTATGAACACTGAAGCTTTCTTT. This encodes CASSQVSMNTEAFF.

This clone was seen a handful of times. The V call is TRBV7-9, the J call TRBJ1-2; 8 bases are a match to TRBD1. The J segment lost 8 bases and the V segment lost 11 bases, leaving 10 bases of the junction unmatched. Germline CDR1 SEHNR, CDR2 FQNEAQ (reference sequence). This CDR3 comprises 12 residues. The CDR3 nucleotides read TGTGCCTACTCGGACAGGGCCGGGGGCTACACCTTC. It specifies CAYSDRAGGYTF.

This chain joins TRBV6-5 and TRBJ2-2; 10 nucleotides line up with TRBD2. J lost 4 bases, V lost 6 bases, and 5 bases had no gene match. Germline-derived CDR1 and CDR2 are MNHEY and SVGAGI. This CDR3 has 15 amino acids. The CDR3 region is CASRPSGGGTGELFF. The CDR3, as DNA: TGTGCCAGCAGACCTAGCGGGGGCGGCACCGGGGAGCTGTTTTTT.

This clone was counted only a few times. The CDR3 region has the DNA TGTGCCAGCAGCTTAGCGGCGGGATTAAACAATGAGCAGTTCTTC. Translated, it gives CASSLAAGLNNEQFF. This chain uses TRBV11-2 with TRBJ2-1; possible D gene TRBD2, 6 bases. The CDR3 loop spans 15 amino acids. Germline V gene sequence: CDR1 SGHAT, CDR2 FQNNGV. Trimming pared 1 base from V and 5 bases from J, leaving 12 bases between.

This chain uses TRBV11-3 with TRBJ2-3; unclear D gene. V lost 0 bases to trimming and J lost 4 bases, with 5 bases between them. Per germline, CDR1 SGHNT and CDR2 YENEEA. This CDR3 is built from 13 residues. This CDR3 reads CASSLDFADTQYF. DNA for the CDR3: TGTGCCAGCAGCTTAGATTTCGCAGATACGCAGTATTTT.

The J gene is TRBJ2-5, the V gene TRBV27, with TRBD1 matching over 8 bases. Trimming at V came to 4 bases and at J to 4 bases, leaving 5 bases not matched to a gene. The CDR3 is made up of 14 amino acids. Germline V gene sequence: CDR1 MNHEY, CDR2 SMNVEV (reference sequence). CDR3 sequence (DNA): TGTGCCAGCAGTTACTCGACAGGGGTAGAGACCCAGTACTTC. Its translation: CASSYSTGVETQYF.

The CDR3 sequence is CASSYSDRANNSPLHF. CDR3 DNA: TGTGCCAGCAGTTACTCCGACAGGGCAAATAATTCACCCCTCCACTTT. This chain joins TRBV6-5 and TRBJ1-6; 7 bases match TRBD1. CDR1 and CDR2 (germline): MNHEY, SVGAGI. The CDR3 extends over 16 amino acids. Germline trimming cut 0 bases from V and 5 bases from J; bases unmatched to any gene: 4.

The CDR3 spells CASSLGTGTEQFF. The CDR3 nucleotides read TGTGCCAGCAGCTTAGGGACAGGGACCGAGCAGTTCTTC. The chain recombines TRBV7-9 with TRBJ2-1; 8 bases are shared with TRBD1. The V and J ends lost 1 base and 10 bases, in that order; junction bases with no gene match: 3. CDR1 and CDR2 from the germline V gene are SEHNR and FQNEAQ (reference sequence). The CDR3 consists of 13 residues.

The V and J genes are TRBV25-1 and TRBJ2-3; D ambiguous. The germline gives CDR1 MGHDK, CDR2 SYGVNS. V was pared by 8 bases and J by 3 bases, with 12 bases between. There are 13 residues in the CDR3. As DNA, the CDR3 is TGTGCCAGCCTCGTCCCGGAAACAGATACGCAGTATTTT. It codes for CASLVPETDTQYF.

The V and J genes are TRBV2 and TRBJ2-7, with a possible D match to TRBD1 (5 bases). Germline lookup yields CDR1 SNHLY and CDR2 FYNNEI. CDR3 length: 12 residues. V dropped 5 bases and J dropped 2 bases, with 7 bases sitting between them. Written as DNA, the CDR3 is TGTGCCAGCAGTTCGGACACCTACGAGCAGTACTTC. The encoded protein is CASSSDTYEQYF.

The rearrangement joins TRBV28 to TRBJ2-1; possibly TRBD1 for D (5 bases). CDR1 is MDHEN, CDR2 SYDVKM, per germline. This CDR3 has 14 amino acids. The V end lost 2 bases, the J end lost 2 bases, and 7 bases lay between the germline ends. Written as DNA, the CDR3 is TGTGCCAGCAGTTTAAGGACAACCTACAATGAGCAGTTCTTC. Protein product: CASSLRTTYNEQFF. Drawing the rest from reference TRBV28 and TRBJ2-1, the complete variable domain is DVKVTQSSRYLVKRTGEKVFLECVQDMDHENMFWYRQDPGLGLRLIYFSYDVKMKEKGDIPEGYSVSREKKERFSLILESASTNQTSMYLCASSLRTTYNEQFFGPGTRLTVL.

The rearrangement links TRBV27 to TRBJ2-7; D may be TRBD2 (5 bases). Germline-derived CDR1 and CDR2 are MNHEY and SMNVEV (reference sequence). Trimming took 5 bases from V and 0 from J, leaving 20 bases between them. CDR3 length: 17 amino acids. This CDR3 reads CASSPTSIGGGSYEQYF. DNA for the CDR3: TGTGCCAGCAGTCCAACTTCCATAGGCGGAGGCTCCTACGAGCAGTACTTC.

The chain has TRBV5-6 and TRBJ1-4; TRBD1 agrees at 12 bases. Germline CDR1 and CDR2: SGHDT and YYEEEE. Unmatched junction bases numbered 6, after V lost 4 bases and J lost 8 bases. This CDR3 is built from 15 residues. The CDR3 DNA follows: TGTGCCAGCAGCCACGGGACAGGGGGCGTCGAAAAACTGTTTTTT. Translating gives CASSHGTGGVEKLFF. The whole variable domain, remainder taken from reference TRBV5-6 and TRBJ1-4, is DAGVTQSPTHLIKTRGQQVTLRCSPKSGHDTVSWYQQALGQGPQFIFQYYEEEERQRGNFPDRFSGHQFPNYSSELNVNALLLGDSALYLCASSHGTGGVEKLFFGSGTQLSVL.

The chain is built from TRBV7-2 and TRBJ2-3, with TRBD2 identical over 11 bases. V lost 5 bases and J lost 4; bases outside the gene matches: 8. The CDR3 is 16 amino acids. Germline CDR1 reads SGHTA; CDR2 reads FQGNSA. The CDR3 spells CASSPLAGGAPDTQYF. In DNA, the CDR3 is TGTGCCAGCAGCCCCCTAGCGGGAGGTGCCCCAGATACGCAGTATTTT.

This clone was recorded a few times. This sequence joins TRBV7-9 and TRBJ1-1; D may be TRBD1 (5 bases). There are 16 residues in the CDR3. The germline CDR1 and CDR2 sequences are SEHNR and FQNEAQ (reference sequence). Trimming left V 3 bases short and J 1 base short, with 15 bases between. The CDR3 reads CASSLEAGGGNTEAFF. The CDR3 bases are TGTGCCAGCAGCTTGGAGGCTGGGGGAGGGAACACTGAAGCTTTCTTT.

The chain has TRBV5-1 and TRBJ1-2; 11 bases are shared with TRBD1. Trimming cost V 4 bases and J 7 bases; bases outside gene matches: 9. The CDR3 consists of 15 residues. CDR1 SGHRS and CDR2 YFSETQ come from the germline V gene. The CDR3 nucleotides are TGCGCCAGCAGCACCGCTCCCGGGACAGGGGGTGGCTACACCTTC. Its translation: CASSTAPGTGGGYTF.

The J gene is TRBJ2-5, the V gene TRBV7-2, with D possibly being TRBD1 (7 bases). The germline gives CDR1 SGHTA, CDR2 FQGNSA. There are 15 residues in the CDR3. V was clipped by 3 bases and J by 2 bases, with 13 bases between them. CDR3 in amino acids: CASSFGGTDQETQYF. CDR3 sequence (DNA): TGTGCCAGCAGCTTTGGGGGGACAGATCAAGAGACCCAGTACTTC. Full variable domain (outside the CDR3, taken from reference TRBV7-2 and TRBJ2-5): GAGVSQSPSNKVTEKGKDVELRCDPISGHTALYWYRQSLGQGLEFLIYFQGNSAPDKSGLPSDRFSAERTGGSVSTLTIQRTQQEDSAVYLCASSFGGTDQETQYFGPGTRLLVL.

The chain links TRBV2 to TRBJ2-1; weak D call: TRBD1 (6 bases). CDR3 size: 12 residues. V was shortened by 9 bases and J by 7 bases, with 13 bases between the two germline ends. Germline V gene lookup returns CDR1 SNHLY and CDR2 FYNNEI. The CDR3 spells CARSTGSNEQFF. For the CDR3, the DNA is TGTGCCAGATCAACAGGGTCGAATGAGCAGTTCTTC.